The present T cell receptor (beta chain) was sequenced within a study of siplizumab effects on memory and regulatory T cells. About this clone itself: Its antigen is still unknown.

This CDR3 spans 15 amino acids. Germline V gene data show CDR1 as MNHEY and CDR2 as SVGAGI. The ends were cut back, 0 bases at V and 8 bases at J, with 16 bases in the middle. About 100,000 TCR templates underwent assay in each sample. Repertoires were generated with immunoSEQ multiplex PCR, while TCRdb's copy carries only in-frame clones and drops some. The sample includes 94,000 or so clones, roughly 95% of them seen just once. Whole-study results and caveats: Some alloreactive sequences were traceable to unstimulated CD4+ memory cells, and siplizumab significantly reduced them.

The chain recombines TRBV6-5 with TRBJ1-2; D possibly corresponds to TRBD1 (5 bases). Sequenced sample: naive CD4+ T cells sorted from blood. The source of this sequence is a human donor in good health. The CDR3 spells CASSYSAGIAWGYTF. In nucleotides, the CDR3 is TGTGCCAGCAGTTACTCCGCAGGGATCGCCTGGGGCTACACCTTC.